This TCR beta chain derives from a study of CD8+CD57+ T cells in acquired aplastic anemia. TCR beta VDJ and CDR3 profiles were obtained from a genomic DNA template. Via MiXCR, TCRdb re-called the reads, giving one row per CDR3 protein. This table has around 180,000 distinct CDR3 sequences, about half appearing once. Patients picked for sequencing had shown CD8+CD57+ cell expansion detected by flow cytometry. Germline CDR1 is SGDLS and CDR2 is YYNGEE. Trimming took 0 bases from V and 4 from J; bases not matched to a gene: 7. This CDR3 is built from 16 residues. This clonotype was seen repeatedly, ten times or more.

The clonotype comes from a human donor with aplastic anemia. V usage is TRBV9 and J usage is TRBJ2-5; 9 bases agree with TRBD1. Sequencing input: sorted CD4+, CD8+, or CD8+CD57+ T cells (not recorded which) from PBMCs. For the CDR3, the DNA is TGTGCCAGCAGCGTAGATTCCGGGACAGGGCTAGAGACCCAGTACTTC. Translating it yields CASSVDSGTGLETQYF.